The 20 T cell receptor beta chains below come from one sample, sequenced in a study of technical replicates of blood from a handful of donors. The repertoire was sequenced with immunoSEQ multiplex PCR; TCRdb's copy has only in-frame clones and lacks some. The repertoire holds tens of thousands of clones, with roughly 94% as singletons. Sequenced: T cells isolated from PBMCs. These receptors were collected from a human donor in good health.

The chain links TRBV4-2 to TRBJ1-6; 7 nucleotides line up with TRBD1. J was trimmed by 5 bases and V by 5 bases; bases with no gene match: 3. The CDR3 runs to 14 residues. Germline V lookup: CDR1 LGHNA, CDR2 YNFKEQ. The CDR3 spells CASSGTANNSPLHF. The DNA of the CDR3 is TGTGCCAGCAGCGGGACAGCTAATAATTCACCCCTCCACTTT.

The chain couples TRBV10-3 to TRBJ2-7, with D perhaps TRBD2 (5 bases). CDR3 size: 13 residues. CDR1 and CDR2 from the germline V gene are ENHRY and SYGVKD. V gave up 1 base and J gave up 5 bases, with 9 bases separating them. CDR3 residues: CAISEYPGNEQYF. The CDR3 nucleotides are TGTGCCATCAGTGAGTATCCGGGGAACGAGCAGTACTTC.

The CDR3 DNA sequence: TGCGCCAGCAGCCCGCTCCCGGCTAACTATGGCTACACCTTC. Its protein is CASSPLPANYGYTF. The rearrangement uses TRBV4-1 and TRBJ1-2, with D unclear. Per germline, CDR1 MGHRA and CDR2 YSYEKL. CDR3 length equals 14 residues. V was cut by 4 bases and J by 0 bases, with 9 bases left in between.

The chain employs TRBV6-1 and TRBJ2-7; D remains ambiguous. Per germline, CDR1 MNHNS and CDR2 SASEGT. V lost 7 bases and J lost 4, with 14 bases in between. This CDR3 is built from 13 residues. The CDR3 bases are TGTGCCAGCACCCACATCGCACTATACGAGCAGTACTTC. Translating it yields CASTHIALYEQYF.

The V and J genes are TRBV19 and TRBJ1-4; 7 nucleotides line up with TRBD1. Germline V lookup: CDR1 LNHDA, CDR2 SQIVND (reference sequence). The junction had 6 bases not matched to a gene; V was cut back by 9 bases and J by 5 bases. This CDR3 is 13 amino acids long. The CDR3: CASSDRRNEKLFF. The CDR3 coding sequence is TGTGCCAGCTCGGACAGGAGGAATGAAAAACTGTTTTTT.

This CDR3 is CASSLVSYGYTF. CDR3 coding DNA: TGTGCCAGCAGCTTGGTTTCGTATGGCTACACCTTC. The gene calls are TRBV5-4 and TRBJ1-2; D gene ambiguous. Germline V gene sequence: CDR1 SGHNT, CDR2 YYREEE (reference sequence). Trimming took off 0 bases at V and 5 bases at J, with 5 bases between the two ends. This CDR3 has 12 amino acids. Supplemented by reference TRBV5-4 and TRBJ1-2, the full variable domain reads ETGVTQSPTHLIKTRGQQVTLRCSSQSGHNTVSWYQQALGQGPQFIFQYYREEENGRGNFPPRFSGLQFPNYSSELNVNALELDDSALYLCASSLVSYGYTFGSGTRLTVV.

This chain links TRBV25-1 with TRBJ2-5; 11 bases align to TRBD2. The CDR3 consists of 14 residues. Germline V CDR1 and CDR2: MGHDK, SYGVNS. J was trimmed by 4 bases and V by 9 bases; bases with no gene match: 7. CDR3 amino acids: CASRLAGILETQYF. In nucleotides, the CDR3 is TGTGCCAGTCGACTAGCGGGGATCCTAGAGACCCAGTACTTC.

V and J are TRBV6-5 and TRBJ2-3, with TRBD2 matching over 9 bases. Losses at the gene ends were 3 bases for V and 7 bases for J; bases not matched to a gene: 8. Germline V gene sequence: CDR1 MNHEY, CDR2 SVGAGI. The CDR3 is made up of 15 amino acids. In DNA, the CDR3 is TGTGCCAGCAGTTATTCCGGGACTAGCTATCATACGCAGTATTTT. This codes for CASSYSGTSYHTQYF.

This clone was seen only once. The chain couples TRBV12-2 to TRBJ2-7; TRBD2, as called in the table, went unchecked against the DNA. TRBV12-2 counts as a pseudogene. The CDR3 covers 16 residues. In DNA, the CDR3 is TGTGCAAGTCGCTTACCCTCAGGAGCGGGAATCTACGAGCAGTACTTC. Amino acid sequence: CASRLPSGAGIYEQYF.

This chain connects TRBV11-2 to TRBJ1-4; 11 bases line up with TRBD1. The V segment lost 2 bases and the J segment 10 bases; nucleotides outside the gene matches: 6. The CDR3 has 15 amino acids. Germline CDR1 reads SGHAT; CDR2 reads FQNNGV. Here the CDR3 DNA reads TGTGCCAGCAGCTTACTTGGGGACAGGGGGGGAAAACTGTTTTTT. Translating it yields CASSLLGDRGGKLFF.

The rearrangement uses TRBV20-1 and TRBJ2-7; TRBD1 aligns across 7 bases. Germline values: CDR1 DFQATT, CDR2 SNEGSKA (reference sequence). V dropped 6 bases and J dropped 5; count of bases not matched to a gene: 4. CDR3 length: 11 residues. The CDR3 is CSADRFHEQYF. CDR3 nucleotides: TGCAGTGCGGACAGGTTCCACGAGCAGTACTTC.

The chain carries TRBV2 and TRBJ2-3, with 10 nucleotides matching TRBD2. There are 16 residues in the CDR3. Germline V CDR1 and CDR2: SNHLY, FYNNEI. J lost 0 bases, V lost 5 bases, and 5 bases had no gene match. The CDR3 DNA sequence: TGTGCCAGCAGTCACCGGACTAGCGGTAGCACAGATACGCAGTATTTT. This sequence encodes CASSHRTSGSTDTQYF.

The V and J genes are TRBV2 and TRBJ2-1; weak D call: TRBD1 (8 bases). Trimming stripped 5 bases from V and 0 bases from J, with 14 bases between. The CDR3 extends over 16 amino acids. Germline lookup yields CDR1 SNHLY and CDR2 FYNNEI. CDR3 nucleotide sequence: TGTGCCAGCAGTCAACAGGGGGGGAGCTCCTACAATGAGCAGTTCTTC. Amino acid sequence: CASSQQGGSSYNEQFF. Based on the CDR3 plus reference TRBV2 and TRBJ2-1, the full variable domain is EPEVTQTPSHQVTQMGQEVILRCVPISNHLYFYWYRQILGQKVEFLVSFYNNEISEKSEIFDDQFSVERPDGSNFTLKIRSTKLEDSAMYFCASSQQGGSSYNEQFFGPGTRLTVL.

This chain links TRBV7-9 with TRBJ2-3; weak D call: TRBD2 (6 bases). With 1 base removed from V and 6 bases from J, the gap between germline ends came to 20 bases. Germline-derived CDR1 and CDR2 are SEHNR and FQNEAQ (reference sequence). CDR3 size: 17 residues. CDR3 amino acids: CASSLGTSLSWGDTQYF. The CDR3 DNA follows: TGTGCCAGCAGCTTAGGTACTAGCCTCTCGTGGGGGGATACGCAGTATTTT. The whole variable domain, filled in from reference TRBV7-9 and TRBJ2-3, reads DTGVSQNPRHKITKRGQNVTFRCDPISEHNRLYWYRQTLGQGPEFLTYFQNEAQLEKSRLLSDRFSAERPKGSFSTLEIQRTEQGDSAMYLCASSLGTSLSWGDTQYFGPGTRLTVL.

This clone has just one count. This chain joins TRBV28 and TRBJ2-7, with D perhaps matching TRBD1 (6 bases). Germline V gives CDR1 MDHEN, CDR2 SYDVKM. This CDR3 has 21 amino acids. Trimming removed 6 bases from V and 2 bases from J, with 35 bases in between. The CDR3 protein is CASRGVWIGRTVTRPAYEQYF. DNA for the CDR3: TGTGCCAGCAGGGGGGTATGGATTGGGCGGACAGTTACCCGCCCGGCCTACGAGCAGTACTTC.

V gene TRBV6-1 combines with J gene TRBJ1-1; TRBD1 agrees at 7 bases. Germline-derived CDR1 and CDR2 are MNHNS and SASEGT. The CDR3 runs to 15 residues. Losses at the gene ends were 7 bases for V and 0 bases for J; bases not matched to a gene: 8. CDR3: CASMDGTALNTEAFF. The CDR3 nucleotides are TGTGCCAGCATGGACGGGACAGCCCTGAACACTGAAGCTTTCTTT.

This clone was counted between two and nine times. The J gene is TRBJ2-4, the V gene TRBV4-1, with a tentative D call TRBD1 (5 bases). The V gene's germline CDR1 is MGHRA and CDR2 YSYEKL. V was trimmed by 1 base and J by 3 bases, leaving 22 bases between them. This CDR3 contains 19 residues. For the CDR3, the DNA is TGCGCCAGCAGCCAAGGCGATGGTGTATCGAGACAGCACAAAAACATTCAGTACTTC. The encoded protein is CASSQGDGVSRQHKNIQYF.

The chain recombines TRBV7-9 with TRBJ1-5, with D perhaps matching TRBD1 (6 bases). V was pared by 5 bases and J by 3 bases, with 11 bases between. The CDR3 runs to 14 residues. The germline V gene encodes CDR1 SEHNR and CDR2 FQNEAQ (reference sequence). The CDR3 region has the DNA TGTGCCAGCAGCCCACAGGGCTCCAATCAGCCCCAGCATTTT. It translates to CASSPQGSNQPQHF.

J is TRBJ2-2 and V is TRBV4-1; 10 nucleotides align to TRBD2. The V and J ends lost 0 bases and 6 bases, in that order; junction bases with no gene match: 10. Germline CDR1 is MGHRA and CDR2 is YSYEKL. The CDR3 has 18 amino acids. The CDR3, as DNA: TGCGCCAGCAGCCAAGATAGGGGCCTAGCGGGGGCGGCCGGGGAGCTGTTTTTT. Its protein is CASSQDRGLAGAAGELFF.

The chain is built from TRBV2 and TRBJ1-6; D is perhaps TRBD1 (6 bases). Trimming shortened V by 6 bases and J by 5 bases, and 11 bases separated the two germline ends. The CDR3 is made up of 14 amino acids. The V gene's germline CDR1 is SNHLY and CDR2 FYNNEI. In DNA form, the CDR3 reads TGTGCCAGCAGAATGGACAGCAATAATTCACCCCTCCACTTT. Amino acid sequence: CASRMDSNNSPLHF.